These 13 T cell receptor beta chains were sequenced from one sample in a study of graft-versus-host responses after intestinal transplantation (dated by TCRdb to the early 2020s). The time point label, read with the paper, signifies: cells obtained before transplantation from donor or recipient. Library preparation employed the immunoSEQ multiplex PCR assay. TCRdb retrieved this table from immuneACCESS and kept in-frame rearrangements only. Not all clones are present; in checked studies, unresolved V genes account for under half, and no reason is known for the remainder. The sample table records 85,000 to 95,000 clones; 85% to 95% of these occur just once. More than 1.5% of the sample is held by the ten biggest clonotypes. These receptors have no known antigen. The sample consisted of unstimulated CD8+ T cells sorted from spleen or lymph node cells, taken before intestinal transplant. The receptors come from a human donor who received an intestinal transplant.

The chain has TRBV30 and TRBJ2-3; 13 positions agree with TRBD2. The germline V gene has CDR1 GTSNPN and CDR2 SVGIG (reference sequence). V gave up 4 bases and J gave up 4 bases; unmatched junction bases: 5. The CDR3 spans 15 residues. The CDR3 sequence: CAWNLLAGGPDTQYF. CDR3 nucleotide sequence: TGTGCCTGGAACTTACTAGCGGGGGGGCCAGATACGCAGTATTTT.

CDR3 sequence: CASSLNGGSNEKLFF. CDR3 sequence (DNA): TGTGCCAGCAGCTTGAATGGGGGCAGTAATGAAAAACTGTTTTTT. The rearrangement links TRBV5-4 to TRBJ1-4; D is perhaps TRBD1 (6 bases). The CDR3 is 15 amino acids. In germline, CDR1 is SGHNT, CDR2 YYREEE (reference sequence). The germline V and J ends were trimmed by 1 base and 4 bases, with 11 bases remaining between them. The complete variable domain, with remaining parts taken from reference TRBV5-4 and TRBJ1-4, reads ETGVTQSPTHLIKTRGQQVTLRCSSQSGHNTVSWYQQALGQGPQFIFQYYREEENGRGNFPPRFSGLQFPNYSSELNVNALELDDSALYLCASSLNGGSNEKLFFGSGTQLSVL.

The chain links TRBV2 to TRBJ2-7; D might be TRBD1 (5 bases). The CDR3 is 11 residues long. The germline CDR1 and CDR2 sequences are SNHLY and FYNNEI. Between the trimmed V and J ends, which lost 8 bases and 1 base, there was a span of 6 bases. CDR3: CASRQSYEQYF. CDR3 in DNA: TGTGCCAGCCGACAGTCCTACGAGCAGTACTTC.

This chain connects TRBV13 to TRBJ1-1; 8 nucleotides agree with TRBD1. V trimming: 6 bases; J trimming: 1 base; junction bases outside the gene matches: 7. This CDR3 region has 15 residues. The germline V gene has CDR1 PRHDT and CDR2 FYEKMQ (reference sequence). The CDR3 coding sequence is TGTGCCAGCAGTCAAAAGGGACAGGAGAACACTGAAGCTTTCTTT. It codes for CASSQKGQENTEAFF.

V and J are TRBV4-3 and TRBJ2-1; 8 bases are shared with TRBD1. V lost 2 bases, J lost 4 bases, and 4 bases stayed unmatched. Germline-derived CDR1 and CDR2 are LGHNA and YSLEER. This CDR3 is built from 15 residues. CDR3 coding DNA: TGCGCCAGCAGCCAACTACAGGGGGGATACAATGAGCAGTTCTTC. Its protein is CASSQLQGGYNEQFF.

J is TRBJ2-4 and V is TRBV7-2; possible D gene TRBD2, 5 bases. The CDR3 length is 15 residues. V lost 2 bases and J 3 bases, leaving 11 bases between the germline ends. The germline CDR1 and CDR2 sequences are SGHTA and FQGNSA. The CDR3 DNA sequence: TGTGCCAGCAGCTTACAGAGGGATAACAAAAACATTCAGTACTTC. It yields the protein CASSLQRDNKNIQYF.

CDR3: CASSSPPSGSRETQYF. The CDR3 coding sequence is TGTGCCAGCAGTTCCCCCCCTAGCGGCTCGAGGGAGACCCAGTACTTC. The chain is built from TRBV2 and TRBJ2-5, with 7 bases lining up with TRBD2. Germline CDR1 is SNHLY and CDR2 is FYNNEI. The CDR3 has 16 residues. V shed 5 bases, J shed 5 bases, and the junction held 14 bases outside the gene matches.

The rearrangement joins TRBV5-1 to TRBJ1-1, with 9 bases that match TRBD1. The V gene's germline CDR1 is SGHRS and CDR2 YFSETQ. J was trimmed by 12 bases and V by 3 bases; bases with no gene match: 6. The CDR3 covers 12 residues. CDR3 protein: CASSSTGTGTFF. For the CDR3, the DNA is TGCGCCAGCAGCTCAACCGGGACAGGGACTTTCTTT.

V usage is TRBV11-3 and J usage is TRBJ1-2; D unclear. The germline gives CDR1 SGHNT, CDR2 YENEEA. The germline V and J ends were trimmed by 3 bases and 3 bases, with 8 bases remaining between them. CDR3 length: 13 amino acids. The CDR3 DNA reads TGTGCCAGCAGCTTCCGGGTTGACTATGGCTACACCTTC. It specifies CASSFRVDYGYTF. Full variable domain (remainder filled in from reference TRBV11-3 and TRBJ1-2): EAGVVQSPRYKIIEKKQPVAFWCNPISGHNTLYWYLQNLGQGPELLIRYENEEAVDDSQLPKDRFSAERLKGVDSTLKIQPAELGDSAVYLCASSFRVDYGYTFGSGTRLTVV.

The chain couples TRBV19 to TRBJ2-1; the D gene is possibly TRBD2 (6 bases). The CDR3 extends over 14 amino acids. From germline, CDR1 is LNHDA and CDR2 SQIVND (reference sequence). Trimming left V 8 bases short and J 0 bases short, with 11 bases between. This CDR3 reads CASQAGSSYNEQFF. CDR3 in DNA: TGTGCCAGTCAGGCGGGGAGCTCCTACAATGAGCAGTTCTTC.

This chain joins TRBV6-1 and TRBJ2-7, with 9 bases lining up with TRBD1. The CDR3 contains 15 residues. V lost 4 bases and J lost 3; bases outside the gene matches: 7. Germline CDR1 and CDR2: MNHNS and SASEGT. The CDR3 DNA reads as TGTGCCAGCAGTGCTCTGGGACAGGGCATCTACGAGCAGTACTTC. Translation gives CASSALGQGIYEQYF.

The rearrangement links TRBV7-9 to TRBJ2-7, with 12 bases aligning to TRBD2. Per the germline V gene, CDR1 is SEHNR and CDR2 is FQNEAQ (reference sequence). The CDR3 spans 15 residues. J was trimmed by 2 bases and V by 5 bases; bases with no gene match: 4. The CDR3 coding sequence is TGTGCCAGCAGCGTCGGACTAGCGGGAACCTACGAGCAGTACTTC. Residues: CASSVGLAGTYEQYF.

The chain combines TRBV5-1 with TRBJ2-1, with TRBD2 matching 16 bases. The germline gives CDR1 SGHRS, CDR2 YFSETQ. The CDR3 totals 17 residues. The ends lost 5 bases at V and 5 bases at J; junction bases unmatched: 7. The CDR3 sequence: CASRVGTSGGADNEQFF. CDR3 bases: TGCGCCAGCAGAGTGGGGACTAGCGGGGGGGCTGACAATGAGCAGTTCTTC.